Following are 10 T cell receptor beta chains from one sample sequenced in a study of cytomegalovirus exposure and HLA in healthy donors. The PCR employed 60 Vbeta primers together with 13 Jbeta primers. Only in-frame clones appear in the TCRdb table, and some are missing; sequencing was by immunoSEQ multiplex PCR. The sample has more than 80,000 clones; roughly 73% are singletons. The sequenced sample was PBMCs. The origin of the receptors is a middle-aged man in good health and CMV-seronegative.

The chain joins TRBV25-1 to TRBJ2-5; D is possibly TRBD2 (5 bases). The CDR3 totals 13 residues. Germline values: CDR1 MGHDK, CDR2 SYGVNS. Deletions cut 3 bases from V and 3 bases from J, with 8 bases between. The DNA for the CDR3 is TGTGCCAGCAGTGAGTTCGGGAAAGAGACCCAGTACTTC. Translating it yields CASSEFGKETQYF.

V and J are TRBV4-2 and TRBJ2-2; D not resolved. CDR1 LGHNA and CDR2 YNFKEQ come from the germline V gene. V lost 0 bases and J lost 3, with 8 bases in between. The CDR3 runs 15 residues. This CDR3 reads CASSQDSLDTGELFF. The DNA of the CDR3 is TGTGCCAGCAGCCAAGATAGCCTAGACACCGGGGAGCTGTTTTTT.

This clone was recorded a few times. The V call is TRBV7-2, the J call TRBJ1-1; D call uncertain. The CDR3 loop spans 14 amino acids. CDR1 and CDR2 (germline): SGHTA, FQGNSA. V was pared by 3 bases and J by 0 bases, with 8 bases between. As DNA, the CDR3 is TGTGCCAGCAGCTTCCGAGCTATGAACACTGAAGCTTTCTTT. Translating gives CASSFRAMNTEAFF.

The chain employs TRBV5-6 and TRBJ2-3; TRBD2 aligns across 10 bases. Unmatched junction bases numbered 7, after V lost 0 bases and J lost 6 bases. CDR1 is SGHDT, CDR2 YYEEEE, per germline. The CDR3 spans 16 residues. For the CDR3, the DNA is TGTGCCAGCAGCTTGGGCAGCGGGGGGGCCACGGATACGCAGTATTTT. It codes for CASSLGSGGATDTQYF.

CDR3 loop: CASSIGGGAIEQFF. CDR3 nucleotides: TGTGCCAGTAGTATCGGCGGGGGGGCGATTGAGCAGTTCTTC. The chain combines TRBV19 with TRBJ2-1; 9 nucleotides agree with TRBD2. Germline CDR1 is LNHDA and CDR2 is SQIVND (reference sequence). The CDR3 runs 14 residues. With 3 bases clipped from V and 9 bases from J, the junction kept 6 bases outside the gene matches.

This chain links TRBV5-4 with TRBJ1-5, with TRBD1 matching 7 bases. V lost 0 bases, J lost 5 bases, and 5 bases stayed unmatched. CDR3 length: 15 residues. The germline gives CDR1 SGHNT, CDR2 YYREEE (reference sequence). In DNA, the CDR3 is TGTGCCAGCAGCTTGGATGGGACAGAAGATCAGCCCCAGCATTTT. It encodes CASSLDGTEDQPQHF.

This clone was counted only a few times. The chain recombines TRBV28 with TRBJ2-3, with no clear D. Germline V gene sequence: CDR1 MDHEN, CDR2 SYDVKM. Trimming took 3 bases from V and 4 from J, leaving 8 bases between them. The CDR3 consists of 13 residues. The CDR3 region is CASSFTSSDTQYF. In nucleotides, the CDR3 is TGTGCCAGCAGTTTTACCAGTTCAGATACGCAGTATTTT.

This CDR3 is CASSLRGTGTGELFF. In DNA, the CDR3 is TGTGCCAGCAGCTTGCGGGGGACGGGGACCGGGGAGCTGTTTTTT. This chain joins TRBV7-9 and TRBJ2-2; the match to TRBD2 covers 7 bases. V gave up 3 bases and J gave up 5 bases; unmatched junction bases: 6. The CDR3 contains 15 residues. CDR1 SEHNR and CDR2 FQNEAQ come from the germline V gene (reference sequence). Supplemented by reference TRBV7-9 and TRBJ2-2, the full variable domain reads DTGVSQNPRHKITKRGQNVTFRCDPISEHNRLYWYRQTLGQGPEFLTYFQNEAQLEKSRLLSDRFSAERPKGSFSTLEIQRTEQGDSAMYLCASSLRGTGTGELFFGEGSRLTVL.

The rearrangement uses TRBV5-4 and TRBJ2-1; 7 nucleotides match TRBD2. With 3 bases clipped from V and 7 bases from J, the junction kept 10 bases outside the gene matches. Germline-derived CDR1 and CDR2 are SGHNT and YYREEE (reference sequence). The CDR3 is 15 residues long. CDR3 nucleotide sequence: TGTGCCAGCAGCTCCGGTCTCACCGGGGGGAATGAGCAGTTCTTC. Its translation: CASSSGLTGGNEQFF.

The rearrangement uses TRBV7-8 and TRBJ2-7; a possible D gene is TRBD1 (6 bases). The CDR3 totals 13 residues. The germline V gene encodes CDR1 SGHVS and CDR2 FQNEAQ. Trimming removed 5 bases at V and 4 bases at J, with 12 bases between. CDR3 region: CASSPQGGYEQYF. The CDR3 DNA sequence: TGTGCCAGCAGCCCTCAAGGGGGTTACGAGCAGTACTTC.